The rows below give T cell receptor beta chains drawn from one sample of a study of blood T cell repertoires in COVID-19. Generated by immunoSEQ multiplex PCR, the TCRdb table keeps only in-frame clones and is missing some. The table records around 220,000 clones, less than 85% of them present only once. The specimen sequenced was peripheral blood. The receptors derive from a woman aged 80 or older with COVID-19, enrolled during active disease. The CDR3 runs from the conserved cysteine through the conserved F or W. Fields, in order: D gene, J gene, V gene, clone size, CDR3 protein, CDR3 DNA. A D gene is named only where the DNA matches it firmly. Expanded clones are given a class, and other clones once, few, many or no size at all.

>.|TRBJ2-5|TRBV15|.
CATSRDRGKETQYF
TGTGCCACCAGCAGAGATCGCGGGAAAGAGACCCAGTACTTC
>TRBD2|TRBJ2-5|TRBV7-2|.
CASSLASSSGGAETQYF
TGTGCCAGCAGCTTAGCGTCTTCTAGCGGGGGGGCCGAGACCCAGTACTTC
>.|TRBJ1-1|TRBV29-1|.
CSVGDSSMNTEAFF
TGCAGCGTTGGCGACAGCTCCATGAACACTGAAGCTTTCTTT
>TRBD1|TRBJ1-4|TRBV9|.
CASSVGTVATNEKLFF
TGTGCCAGCAGCGTCGGGACAGTTGCAACTAATGAAAAACTGTTTTTT
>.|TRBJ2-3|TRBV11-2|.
CASSLGIQNTDTQYF
TGTGCCAGCAGCTTAGGTATCCAGAACACAGATACGCAGTATTTT
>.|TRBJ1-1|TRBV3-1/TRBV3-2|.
CASSQVGQTEAFF
TGTGCCAGCAGCCAAGTTGGACAGACTGAAGCTTTCTTT
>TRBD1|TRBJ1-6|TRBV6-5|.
CATQGVGSPLHF
TGTGCCACTCAGGGGGTTGGTTCACCCCTCCACTTT
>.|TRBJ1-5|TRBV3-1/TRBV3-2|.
CASSHRDSNQPQHF
TGTGCCAGCAGTCACAGGGATAGCAATCAGCCCCAGCATTTT
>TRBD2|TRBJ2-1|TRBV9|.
CASSVIAGAPYNEQFF
TGTGCCAGCAGCGTGATAGCGGGGGCCCCCTACAATGAGCAGTTCTTC
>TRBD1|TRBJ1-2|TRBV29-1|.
CSVARTGDRDGYTF
TGCAGCGTCGCCAGAACAGGGGATCGGGATGGCTACACCTTC
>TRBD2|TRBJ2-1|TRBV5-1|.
CASSSSGGTYNEQFF
TGCGCCAGCAGCTCCAGCGGGGGGACATACAATGAGCAGTTCTTC
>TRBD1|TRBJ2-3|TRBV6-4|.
CASSPTGANTDTQYF
TGTGCCAGCAGCCCGACAGGGGCAAACACAGATACGCAGTATTTT
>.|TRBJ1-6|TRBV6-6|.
CASCSYYNSPLHF
TGTGCCAGCTGCTCCTATTATAATTCACCCCTCCACTTT
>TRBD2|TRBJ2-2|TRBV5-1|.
CASSSSGSPHTGELFF
TGCGCCAGCAGCTCTAGCGGGAGCCCCCACACCGGGGAGCTGTTTTTT
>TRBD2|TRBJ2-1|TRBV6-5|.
CASSYSGGGGYNEQFF
TGTGCCAGCAGTTACTCGGGCGGGGGGGGCTACAATGAGCAGTTCTTC
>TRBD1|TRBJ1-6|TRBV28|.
CASSLVGTGRSPLHF
TGTGCCAGCAGTTTAGTCGGGACAGGCCGATCACCCCTCCACTTT
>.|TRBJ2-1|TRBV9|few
CASRGDGHDNEQFF
TGTGCCAGCAGAGGAGATGGTCATGACAATGAGCAGTTCTTC
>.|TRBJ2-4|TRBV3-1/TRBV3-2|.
CASSQELGTKNIQYF
TGTGCCAGCAGCCAAGAACTAGGGACCAAAAACATTCAGTACTTC
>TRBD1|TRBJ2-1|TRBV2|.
CAAAELDREVEQFF
TGTGCCGCCGCCGAGCTGGACAGGGAAGTTGAGCAGTTCTTC
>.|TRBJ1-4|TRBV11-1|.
CASSLGGNEKLFF
TGTGCCAGCAGCTTGGGAGGAAATGAAAAACTGTTTTTT
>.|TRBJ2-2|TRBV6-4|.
CASSDRGNTGELFF
TGTGCCAGCAGTGACAGGGGAAACACCGGGGAGCTGTTTTTT
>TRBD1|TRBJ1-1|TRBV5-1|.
CASSIGTGLLDTEAFF
TGCGCCAGCAGTATAGGGACAGGGCTATTGGACACTGAAGCTTTCTTT
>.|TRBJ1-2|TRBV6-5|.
CASTHGGGYGYTF
TGTGCCAGCACCCACGGGGGGGGGTATGGCTACACCTTC
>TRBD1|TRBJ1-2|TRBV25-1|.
CASSPQEGQFYGYTF
TGTGCCAGCAGCCCCCAAGAGGGACAGTTCTATGGCTACACCTTC
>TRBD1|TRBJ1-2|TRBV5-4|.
CASSLELGQGGYGYTF
TGTGCCAGCAGCTTGGAGTTGGGACAGGGCGGCTATGGCTACACCTTC
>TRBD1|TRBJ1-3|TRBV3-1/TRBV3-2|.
CASSPGQGLNTIYF
TGTGCCAGCAGCCCGGGACAGGGTCTAAACACCATATATTTT
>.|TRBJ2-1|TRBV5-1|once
CASSFESEQFF
TGCGCCAGCAGCTTCGAGTCTGAGCAGTTCTTC
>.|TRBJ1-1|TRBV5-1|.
CASSSFGNTEAFF
TGCGCCAGCAGCTCCTTCGGGAACACTGAAGCTTTCTTT
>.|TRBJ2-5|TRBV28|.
CASSPSGNVQETQYF
TGTGCCAGCAGTCCCTCGGGGAACGTCCAAGAGACCCAGTACTTC